The next 31 T cell receptor beta chains were all read from a single sample in a study of blood T cell repertoires in COVID-19. Data came from immunoSEQ multiplex PCR; TCRdb stores just in-frame clones and leaves some out. Altogether under 80,000 clones are present, just under 95% being singletons, with the ten largest covering 5.5% to 6%. Sample: peripheral blood. The receptors derive from a human donor in a cohort sampled during active COVID-19.

The gene calls are TRBV6-4 and TRBJ2-3; tentatively, D is TRBD2 (5 bases). The CDR3 spans 14 residues. CDR1 and CDR2 (germline): MRHNA, SNTAGT. Between the trimmed V and J ends, which lost 3 bases and 4 bases, there was a span of 11 bases. CDR3 nucleotides: TGTGCCAGCAGTGAAATGGCGGGCTCAGATACGCAGTATTTT. Amino acids: CASSEMAGSDTQYF.

This clone was detected a few times. The V and J genes are TRBV11-2 and TRBJ2-2; 7 nucleotides agree with TRBD2. The CDR3 is 12 residues long. With 6 bases clipped from V and 8 bases from J, the junction kept 3 bases outside the gene matches. The V gene's germline CDR1 is SGHAT and CDR2 FQNNGV. Written as DNA, the CDR3 is TGTGCCAGCAGTTGGGGGGGAGGGGAGCTGTTTTTT. It codes for CASSWGGGELFF.

The V gene is TRBV10-3, the J gene TRBJ2-1; maybe TRBD1 (6 bases). The germline CDR1 and CDR2 sequences are ENHRY and SYGVKD. This CDR3 comprises 12 residues. V was shortened by 8 bases and J by 8 bases, with 13 bases between the two germline ends. The CDR3 protein is CAIGQFEYEQFF. CDR3 DNA: TGTGCCATCGGACAGTTTGAGTATGAGCAGTTCTTC.

The chain links TRBV28 to TRBJ1-1, with 10 bases fitting TRBD1. After removal of 7 bases from V and 5 bases from J, the junction contained 7 bases not matched to a gene. Germline lookup yields CDR1 MDHEN and CDR2 SYDVKM. The CDR3 runs 14 residues. The CDR3 nucleotides read TGTGCCAGCAAGAATGGACAGGGGGAAACTGAAGCTTTCTTT. Its protein is CASKNGQGETEAFF.

This chain uses TRBV13 with TRBJ2-1; perhaps TRBD2 as D (6 bases). Trimming pared 4 bases from V and 4 bases from J, leaving 23 bases between. Per germline, CDR1 PRHDT and CDR2 FYEKMQ (reference sequence). The CDR3 runs to 18 residues. CDR3 residues: CASSSQSGRATLYNEQFF. For the CDR3, the DNA is TGTGCCAGCAGCTCCCAAAGCGGGCGGGCCACACTATACAATGAGCAGTTCTTC.

V and J are TRBV19 and TRBJ1-5; TRBD1 agrees at 8 bases. Losses at the gene ends were 6 bases for V and 6 bases for J; bases not matched to a gene: 7. The CDR3 is 14 amino acids. Germline V CDR1 and CDR2: LNHDA, SQIVND (reference sequence). CDR3 coding DNA: TGTGCCAGTAGGATCACAGGGGGAGGTCAGCCCCAGCATTTT. This gives the protein CASRITGGGQPQHF.

This clone was seen a handful of times. The CDR3 sequence is CASSWQITSESSYEQYF. For the CDR3, the DNA is TGTGCCAGCAGCTGGCAAATCACTAGCGAGAGCTCCTACGAGCAGTACTTC. The chain combines TRBV5-6 with TRBJ2-7; 7 positions match TRBD2. The CDR3 is 17 amino acids. CDR1 SGHDT and CDR2 YYEEEE come from the germline V gene. V lost 3 bases and J lost 0; bases outside the gene matches: 12.

The chain recombines TRBV27 with TRBJ1-5; D might be TRBD1 (5 bases). The V and J ends lost 1 base and 5 bases respectively, with 12 bases between them. CDR3 length: 15 residues. Germline values: CDR1 MNHEY, CDR2 SMNVEV (reference sequence). The CDR3 DNA sequence: TGTGCCAGCAGTTTATGGGAGGGGCGAGATCAGCCCCAGCATTTT. This translates into CASSLWEGRDQPQHF.

The table lists this clone with a count of one. The chain joins TRBV19 to TRBJ1-6, with D possibly matching TRBD1 (5 bases). V was pared by 7 bases and J by 10 bases, with 17 bases between. The CDR3 has 14 residues. Per the germline V gene, CDR1 is LNHDA and CDR2 is SQIVND (reference sequence). The CDR3: CASNPRGGGSPLHF. CDR3 bases: TGTGCCAGTAACCCACGCGGGGGTGGATCACCCCTCCACTTT.

This chain joins TRBV4-2 and TRBJ1-3; D is possibly TRBD1 (5 bases). CDR1 LGHNA and CDR2 YNFKEQ come from the germline V gene. V lost 4 bases and J lost 0, with 7 bases in between. This CDR3 is 14 amino acids long. CDR3 in DNA: TGTGCCAGCAGCCGAGACAGCTCTGGAAACACCATATATTTT. Its translation: CASSRDSSGNTIYF.

V is TRBV11-2 and J is TRBJ1-1, with 7 bases identical to TRBD1. V dropped 5 bases and J dropped 3; count of bases not matched to a gene: 9. The germline CDR1 and CDR2 sequences are SGHAT and FQNNGV. This CDR3 is built from 15 residues. The CDR3 coding sequence is TGTGCCAGCAGCCCCCGGACAGGCCTACACACTGAAGCTTTCTTT. It translates to CASSPRTGLHTEAFF.

V and J are TRBV2 and TRBJ1-2; D gene unclear. This CDR3 region has 13 residues. V lost 8 bases, J lost 5 bases, and 15 bases lay in between. Germline CDR1 SNHLY, CDR2 FYNNEI. The CDR3 region is CASGREGRYGYTF. In DNA, the CDR3 is TGTGCCAGCGGGAGGGAGGGAAGGTATGGCTACACCTTC.

The gene calls are TRBV3-1 (or the pseudogene TRBV3-2) and TRBJ2-7, with 9 bases fitting TRBD1. From germline, CDR1 is LGHDT and CDR2 YNNKEL (reference sequence). V lost 0 bases and J lost 6; bases outside the gene matches: 3. CDR3 length: 14 residues. In DNA form, the CDR3 reads TGTGCCAGCAGCCAAGAAACAGGGGGCTCCGAGCAGTACTTC. Amino acids: CASSQETGGSEQYF.

The CDR3 here is CASSQGGGSHNSPLHF. CDR3 DNA: TGTGCCAGCAGCCAAGGGGGGGGCTCTCATAATTCACCCCTCCACTTT. The chain recombines TRBV14 with TRBJ1-6, with a possible D match to TRBD1 (6 bases). Germline V CDR1 and CDR2: SGHDN, FVKESK. The CDR3 totals 16 residues. The V and J ends lost 1 base and 5 bases respectively, with 12 bases between them.

V is TRBV28 and J is TRBJ2-7; 8 positions match TRBD1. Germline V gives CDR1 MDHEN, CDR2 SYDVKM. This CDR3 spans 12 amino acids. Losses at the gene ends were 6 bases for V and 5 bases for J; bases not matched to a gene: 3. The CDR3 DNA reads TGTGCCAGCAGGACAGGGGTAAACGAGCAGTACTTC. This translates into CASRTGVNEQYF. Full variable domain (missing parts from reference TRBV28 and TRBJ2-7): DVKVTQSSRYLVKRTGEKVFLECVQDMDHENMFWYRQDPGLGLRLIYFSYDVKMKEKGDIPEGYSVSREKKERFSLILESASTNQTSMYLCASRTGVNEQYFGPGTRLTVT.

The V call is TRBV18, the J call TRBJ2-2, with 8 bases aligning to TRBD1. This CDR3 is built from 16 residues. The V gene end was trimmed by 3 bases and the J gene end by 5 bases; junction bases not matched to a gene: 8. Germline V gene lookup returns CDR1 KGHSH and CDR2 LQKENI. CDR3 nucleotide sequence: TGTGCCAGCTCACCTGGACAGGGAGCAGGAACCGGGGAGCTGTTTTTT. This encodes CASSPGQGAGTGELFF.

The chain joins TRBV18 to TRBJ2-3; TRBD2 is a possible D gene (5 bases). Trimming stripped 3 bases from V and 5 bases from J, with 6 bases between. This CDR3 comprises 12 residues. Germline V lookup: CDR1 KGHSH, CDR2 LQKENI. The CDR3 loop reads CASSPREDTQYF. CDR3 coding DNA: TGTGCCAGCTCACCCCGGGAAGATACGCAGTATTTT.

In nucleotides, the CDR3 is TGTGCCAGCAGCCCGACTAGCGGGGTTGATACGCAGTATTTT. It codes for CASSPTSGVDTQYF. The chain joins TRBV6-5 to TRBJ2-3, with 11 bases identical to TRBD2. Germline V CDR1 and CDR2: MNHEY, SVGAGI. The CDR3 is 14 amino acids. The V and J ends lost 6 bases and 6 bases, in that order; junction bases with no gene match: 5.

V gene TRBV5-6 combines with J gene TRBJ1-1; weak D call: TRBD1 (5 bases). There are 13 residues in the CDR3. Trimming cost V 3 bases and J 4 bases, with 10 bases left between them. The germline V gene encodes CDR1 SGHDT and CDR2 YYEEEE. For the CDR3, the DNA is TGTGCCAGCAGCTCACGGAGGGGCACTGAAGCTTTCTTT. This codes for CASSSRRGTEAFF.

V usage is TRBV9 and J usage is TRBJ1-3; D not certain. The CDR3 totals 16 residues. Looked up from germline, CDR1 is SGDLS and CDR2 is YYNGEE. V gave up 0 bases and J gave up 0 bases, with 10 bases separating them. Written as DNA, the CDR3 is TGTGCCAGCAGCGTAGCTACTTCTGGCTCTGGAAACACCATATATTTT. Encoded protein: CASSVATSGSGNTIYF. Drawing the rest from reference TRBV9 and TRBJ1-3, the complete variable domain is DSGVTQTPKHLITATGQRVTLRCSPRSGDLSVYWYQQSLDQGLQFLIQYYNGEERAKGNILERFSAQQFPDLHSELNLSSLELGDSALYFCASSVATSGSGNTIYFGEGSWLTVV.

This sequence joins TRBV6-5 and TRBJ2-1, with 8 bases matching TRBD2. Germline CDR1 reads MNHEY; CDR2 reads SVGAGI. V trimming: 4 bases; J trimming: 5 bases; junction bases outside the gene matches: 7. The CDR3 runs 15 residues. CDR3 loop: CASSWGLEADNEQFF. Here the CDR3 DNA reads TGTGCCAGCAGTTGGGGACTAGAGGCTGACAATGAGCAGTTCTTC.

The rearrangement links TRBV7-3 to TRBJ2-7, with 7 nucleotides matching TRBD1. V dropped 5 bases and J dropped 6; count of bases not matched to a gene: 7. The germline V gene has CDR1 SGHTA and CDR2 FQGTGA. This CDR3 spans 13 amino acids. CDR3 DNA sequence: TGTGCCAGCAGCATTACAGGGGTCGGCGAGCAGTACTTC. It yields the protein CASSITGVGEQYF.

The chain carries TRBV5-1 and TRBJ2-2; perhaps TRBD1 as D (6 bases). The CDR3 is 15 amino acids. The germline V gene has CDR1 SGHRS and CDR2 YFSETQ. Trimming shortened V by 1 base and J by 4 bases, and 11 bases separated the two germline ends. In DNA, the CDR3 is TGCGCCAGCAGCTTGACAGGGCCCGGCACCGGGGAGCTGTTTTTT. Its protein is CASSLTGPGTGELFF.

The V call is TRBV21-1, the J call TRBJ2-2; the D call TRBD1 from the table was never checked on the DNA. TRBV21-1 is a pseudogene. The CDR3 is 17 residues long. CDR3 amino acids: CAKGKTGPVTNTGELFF. Here the CDR3 DNA reads TGTGCCAAGGGAAAGACAGGGCCAGTTACGAACACCGGGGAGCTGTTTTTT.

V gene TRBV28 combines with J gene TRBJ1-1; 7 positions match TRBD1. CDR3 size: 15 residues. The junction had 15 bases not matched to a gene; V was cut back by 6 bases and J by 8 bases. Germline CDR1 MDHEN, CDR2 SYDVKM. As DNA, the CDR3 is TGTGCCAGCAGGATCTCCAGGGGGGAGAGGTCGGAAGCTTTCTTT. Its protein product is CASRISRGERSEAFF.

The chain has TRBV19 and TRBJ1-3, with D hard to call. There are 15 residues in the CDR3. The germline V gene has CDR1 LNHDA and CDR2 SQIVND (reference sequence). V lost 1 base and J 0 bases, leaving 7 bases between the germline ends. Written as DNA, the CDR3 is TGTGCCAGTAGTATAGGGGCCCTCTCTGGAAACACCATATATTTT. This translates into CASSIGALSGNTIYF.

The J gene is TRBJ1-2, the V gene TRBV29-1; D may be TRBD1 (5 bases). The V end was cut by 4 bases, the J end by 8 bases, with 17 bases between. The CDR3 runs 13 residues. Germline loops: CDR1 SQVTM, CDR2 ANQGSEA. CDR3 amino acids: CSVGWAGPKGYTF. The DNA of the CDR3 is TGCAGCGTTGGATGGGCAGGGCCAAAGGGCTACACCTTC.

DNA of the CDR3: TGTGCCAGCAGCTTGGGACAGACAAATGGCTACACCTTC. This gives the protein CASSLGQTNGYTF. The J gene is TRBJ1-2, the V gene TRBV7-2, with 7 bases fitting TRBD1. The CDR3 has 13 amino acids. The germline V gene has CDR1 SGHTA and CDR2 FQGNSA. The ends lost 3 bases at V and 6 bases at J; junction bases unmatched: 4.

The chain links TRBV4-3 to TRBJ2-7, with 10 bases identical to TRBD2. The CDR3 runs to 16 residues. Per germline, CDR1 LGHNA and CDR2 YSLEER. V gave up 0 bases and J gave up 5 bases; unmatched junction bases: 7. CDR3: CASSQDRAGGPHEQYF. The CDR3 DNA follows: TGCGCCAGCAGCCAAGATAGAGCGGGAGGGCCCCACGAGCAGTACTTC.

The chain has TRBV7-8 and TRBJ1-5; D is perhaps TRBD1 (5 bases). Germline V gives CDR1 SGHVS, CDR2 FQNEAQ. V lost 0 bases to trimming and J lost 4 bases, with 13 bases between them. CDR3 length equals 16 residues. In nucleotides, the CDR3 is TGTGCCAGCAGCTTAGCGAGGTCCAGGGCTAATCAGCCCCAGCATTTT. As protein: CASSLARSRANQPQHF.

The V and J genes are TRBV4-1 and TRBJ2-2, with D unclear. The germline V gene has CDR1 MGHRA and CDR2 YSYEKL. V was pared by 4 bases and J by 1 base, with 10 bases between. This CDR3 comprises 15 residues. Written as DNA, the CDR3 is TGCGCCAGCAGCCTCTCCCGCAGGAACACCGGGGAGCTGTTTTTT. Translation: CASSLSRRNTGELFF.